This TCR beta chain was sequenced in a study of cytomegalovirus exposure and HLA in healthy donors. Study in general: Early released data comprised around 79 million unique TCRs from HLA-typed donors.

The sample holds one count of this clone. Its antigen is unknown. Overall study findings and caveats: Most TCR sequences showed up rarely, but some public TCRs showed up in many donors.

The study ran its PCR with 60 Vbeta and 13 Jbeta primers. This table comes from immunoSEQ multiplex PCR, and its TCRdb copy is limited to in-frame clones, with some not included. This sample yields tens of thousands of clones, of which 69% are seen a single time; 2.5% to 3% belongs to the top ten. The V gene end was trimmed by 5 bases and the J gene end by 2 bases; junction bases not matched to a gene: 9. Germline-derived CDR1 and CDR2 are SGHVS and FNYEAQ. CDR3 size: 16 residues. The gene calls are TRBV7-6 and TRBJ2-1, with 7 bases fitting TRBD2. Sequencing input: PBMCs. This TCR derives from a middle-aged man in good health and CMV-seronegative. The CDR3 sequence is CASSPSWAGAYNEQFF. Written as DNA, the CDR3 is TGTGCCAGCAGCCCCTCCTGGGCGGGAGCCTACAATGAGCAGTTCTTC. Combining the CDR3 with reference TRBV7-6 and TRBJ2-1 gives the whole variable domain GAGVSQSPRYKVTKRGQDVALRCDPISGHVSLYWYRQALGQGPEFLTYFNYEAQQDKSGLPNDRFSAERPEGSISTLTIQRTEQRDSAMYRCASSPSWAGAYNEQFFGPGTRLTVL.